This T cell receptor (beta chain) derives from a study of PD-L1 blockade in urothelial cancer. Study in general: Males with bladder-origin urothelial cancer constituted about 90% of the roughly 30 patients. Blood samples had a median of about 140,000 T cells, 83,000 or so unique TCRs, and clonality approximately 0.08.

The length of the CDR3 is 14 residues. From germline, CDR1 is MGHRA and CDR2 YSYEKL. V lost 1 base, J lost 2 bases, and 7 bases lay in between. Only in-frame clones appear in the TCRdb table, and some are missing; sequencing was by immunoSEQ multiplex PCR. The profile shows 60,000 or so clones, 81% of them singletons. Indicated time point: pretreatment peripheral blood. The origin of this receptor is a man in his 70s with urothelial cancer. Material: PBMCs, obtained around atezolizumab (anti-PD-L1) treatment. The chain joins TRBV4-1 to TRBJ2-3; D is uncertain. The CDR3 sequence: CASSQGANTDTQYF. The CDR3 nucleotides are TGCGCCAGCAGCCAAGGGGCCAACACAGATACGCAGTATTTT.